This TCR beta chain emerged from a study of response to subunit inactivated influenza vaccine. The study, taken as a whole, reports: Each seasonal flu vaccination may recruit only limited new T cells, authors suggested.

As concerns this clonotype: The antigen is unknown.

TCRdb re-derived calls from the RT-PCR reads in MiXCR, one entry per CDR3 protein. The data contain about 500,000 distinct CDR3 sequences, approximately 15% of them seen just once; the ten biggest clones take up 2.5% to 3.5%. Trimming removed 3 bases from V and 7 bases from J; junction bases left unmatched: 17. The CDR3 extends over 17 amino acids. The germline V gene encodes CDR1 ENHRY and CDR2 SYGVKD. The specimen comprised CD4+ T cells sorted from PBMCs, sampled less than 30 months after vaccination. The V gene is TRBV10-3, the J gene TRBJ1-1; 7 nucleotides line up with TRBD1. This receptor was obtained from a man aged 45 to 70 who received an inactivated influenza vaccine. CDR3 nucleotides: TGTGCCATCAGTGATGGTCTTAGTGTGGGGACAGAGCTTGAAGCTTTCTTT. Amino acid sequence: CAISDGLSVGTELEAFF.